This T cell receptor (beta chain) was identified during a study of shared T cell receptors in the human thymus. Libraries were prepared by immunoSEQ multiplex PCR; TCRdb keeps only in-frame clonotypes and omits some of them. The data contain around 340,000 clones, around 95% of them singletons. The V end was cut by 6 bases, the J end by 10 bases, with 24 bases between. This CDR3 is 15 amino acids long. Germline values: CDR1 MDHEN, CDR2 SYDVKM. Sequences were obtained from thymocytes. This clonotype originated in a human donor. The chain combines TRBV28 with TRBJ1-1; possibly TRBD1 for D (5 bases). The CDR3 is CASRRTSGTPRGAFF. In DNA form, the CDR3 reads TGTGCCAGCAGACGAACTAGCGGAACCCCGAGGGGAGCTTTCTTT. Drawing the rest from reference TRBV28 and TRBJ1-1, the complete variable domain is DVKVTQSSRYLVKRTGEKVFLECVQDMDHENMFWYRQDPGLGLRLIYFSYDVKMKEKGDIPEGYSVSREKKERFSLILESASTNQTSMYLCASRRTSGTPRGAFFGQGTRLTVV.